The entry that follows covers one T cell receptor (beta chain) sequence. The germline CDR1 and CDR2 sequences are SQVTM and ANQGSEA. V was clipped by 3 bases and J by 4 bases; unmatched bases: 8. CDR3 length: 15 amino acids. The data originate from a study of PD-1 blockade in classical Hodgkin lymphoma. Exposure to brentuximab vedotin varied, and each patient had relapsed following autologous stem cell transplantation. Here immunoSEQ multiplex PCR was the method, and the copy in TCRdb shows in-frame clones only, minus some. This table has approximately 160,000 clones, about 78% appearing once. This sample comprised peripheral blood mononuclear cells (PBMCs), obtained before the second cycle of nivolumab. The clonotype was recovered from a human donor with classical Hodgkin lymphoma. The chain links TRBV29-1 to TRBJ2-5; TRBD1 agrees at 10 bases. The DNA for the CDR3 is TGCAGCGTTGACCTCGGGACAGGGGTTGGAGAGACCCAGTACTTC. Encoded protein: CSVDLGTGVGETQYF.